The 27 T cell receptor beta chains below come from one sample, sequenced in a study of identical twins. TCRdb analysed the 5' RACE reads with MiXCR anew, one entry per CDR3 protein. This sample has 600,000 to 700,000 distinct CDR3 sequences, with approximately 22% found just once. The same data also went into a second study, on T cells expressing NK-cell markers.

The sample comprised PBMCs. These receptors all stem from a woman aged 18-30 years in good health.

This clonotype was observed once. V gene TRBV20-1 combines with J gene TRBJ1-1; TRBD1 agrees at 7 bases. Per germline, CDR1 DFQATT and CDR2 SNEGSKA (reference sequence). V gave up 0 bases and J gave up 6 bases; unmatched junction bases: 10. The CDR3 has 15 amino acids. The CDR3 region has the DNA TGCAGTGCTAGAGATCGGCGCCAGGGGGTGTCTGAAGCTTTCTTT. Its protein product is CSARDRRQGVSEAFF.

V gene TRBV29-1 combines with J gene TRBJ1-5, with a weak D call TRBD1 (5 bases). The CDR3 has 12 residues. The V end was cut by 4 bases, the J end by 6 bases, with 10 bases between. Germline assignment: CDR1 SQVTM and CDR2 ANQGSEA. The CDR3 bases are TGCAGCGTTGCCCAGGGAGGTCAGCCCCAGCATTTT. Translating it yields CSVAQGGQPQHF. Based on the CDR3 plus reference TRBV29-1 and TRBJ1-5, the full variable domain is SAVISQKPSRDICQRGTSLTIQCQVDSQVTMMFWYRQQPGQSLTLIATANQGSEATYESGFVIDKFPISRPNLTFSTLTVSNMSPEDSSIYLCSVAQGGQPQHFGDGTRLSIL.

In its sample, this clonotype was seen a few times. The genes are TRBV6-5 and TRBJ2-1, with D hard to call. Trimming pared 4 bases from V and 6 bases from J, leaving 10 bases between. The CDR3 contains 13 residues. Germline V gene sequence: CDR1 MNHEY, CDR2 SVGAGI. CDR3 nucleotide sequence: TGTGCCAGCAGTTCCCTATCGGGCAATGAGCAGTTCTTC. This encodes CASSSLSGNEQFF.

The chain combines TRBV6-2 or TRBV6-3 with TRBJ2-7; the D is unclear. The germline V and J ends were trimmed by 6 bases and 0 bases, with 9 bases remaining between them. The germline gives CDR1 MNHEY, CDR2 SVGEGT. The CDR3 runs 13 residues. The CDR3: CASRATDSYEQYF. DNA of the CDR3: TGTGCCAGCAGGGCCACAGACTCCTACGAGCAGTACTTC.

The chain couples TRBV10-3 to TRBJ2-7, with 11 bases identical to TRBD1. Germline assignment: CDR1 ENHRY and CDR2 SYGVKD. V dropped 0 bases and J dropped 2; count of bases not matched to a gene: 3. The CDR3 covers 16 residues. In DNA form, the CDR3 reads TGTGCCATCAGTGAGTCTGGGGGACAGGGGGCCTACGAGCAGTACTTC. Encoded protein: CAISESGGQGAYEQYF.

The gene calls are TRBV12-3 or TRBV12-4 and TRBJ2-3; D may be TRBD2 (5 bases). The CDR3 has 15 amino acids. The ends were cut back, 6 bases at V and 6 bases at J, with 19 bases in the middle. The chain's CDR3 is CASRRGRDEWDTQYF. The CDR3, as DNA: TGTGCCAGCAGACGAGGACGGGATGAGTGGGATACGCAGTATTTT.

This clonotype was detected many times. The rearrangement joins TRBV4-3 to TRBJ1-6; 8 positions agree with TRBD1. The germline CDR1 and CDR2 sequences are LGHNA and YSLEER. This CDR3 has 16 residues. Unmatched junction bases numbered 7, after V lost 0 bases and J lost 9 bases. Here the CDR3 reads CASSQDKTGDRSPLHF. Here the CDR3 DNA reads TGCGCCAGCAGCCAAGATAAGACAGGGGACCGTTCACCCCTCCACTTT.

V is TRBV20-1 and J is TRBJ2-3; D is ambiguous. Germline-derived CDR1 and CDR2 are DFQATT and SNEGSKA (reference sequence). The CDR3 extends over 16 amino acids. V shed 3 bases and J shed 5 bases, with 21 bases lying between them. The CDR3 DNA reads as TGCAGTGCTAGGACCCCAGGAACGGCACTAAAAGATACGCAGTATTTT. This codes for CSARTPGTALKDTQYF.

The chain uses TRBV3-1 and TRBJ2-5, with TRBD2 identical over 7 bases. V was clipped by 7 bases and J by 2 bases; unmatched bases: 7. Germline CDR1 LGHDT, CDR2 YNNKEL (reference sequence). The CDR3 runs 14 residues. This CDR3 is CASNRAGRQETQYF. The DNA for the CDR3 is TGTGCCAGCAACCGAGCGGGGCGTCAAGAGACCCAGTACTTC.

J is TRBJ2-7 and V is TRBV4-3; 7 positions match TRBD2. The germline CDR1 and CDR2 sequences are LGHNA and YSLEER. The J segment lost 4 bases and the V segment lost 2 bases, leaving 8 bases of the junction unmatched. This CDR3 is 15 amino acids long. CDR3 protein: CASSQTSGKGYEQYF. As DNA, the CDR3 is TGCGCCAGCAGCCAAACCAGCGGGAAAGGTTACGAGCAGTACTTC.

This chain connects TRBV4-2 to TRBJ2-5, with 8 positions matching TRBD2. The CDR3 totals 16 residues. CDR1 and CDR2 (germline): LGHNA, YNFKEQ. Trimming took 1 base from V and 4 from J; bases not matched to a gene: 8. The CDR3, as DNA: TGTGCCAGCAGCCAAGCTGATAGCGGGGTTTTAGAGACCCAGTACTTC. Its protein is CASSQADSGVLETQYF.

This clonotype showed up many times. V and J are TRBV6-5 and TRBJ1-1; D remains unclear. Per the germline V gene, CDR1 is MNHEY and CDR2 is SVGAGI. Trimming cost V 6 bases and J 11 bases, with 16 bases left between them. The CDR3 has 12 amino acids. This CDR3 reads CASRSPEAEAFF. CDR3 bases: TGTGCCAGCAGATCCCCAGAGGCGGAGGCTTTCTTT.

This clonotype has a handful of counts. The rearrangement joins TRBV20-1 to TRBJ2-5, with 9 positions matching TRBD2. The ends lost 1 base at V and 7 bases at J; junction bases unmatched: 7. Germline V CDR1 and CDR2: DFQATT, SNEGSKA (reference sequence). The CDR3 loop spans 14 amino acids. CDR3 sequence reads: CSARVSSSGGTQYF. DNA for the CDR3: TGCAGTGCTAGAGTTAGTAGTAGCGGGGGGACCCAGTACTTC.

There are a few counts of this clonotype. The chain is built from TRBV4-2 and TRBJ1-1; D is unclear. V lost 4 bases, J lost 9 bases, and 30 bases lay in between. Germline loops: CDR1 LGHNA, CDR2 YNFKEQ. This CDR3 spans 18 amino acids. CDR3 region: CASSRGSVSGGGSWKAFF. The DNA for the CDR3 is TGTGCCAGCAGCCGAGGCTCCGTGAGCGGAGGAGGTAGTTGGAAAGCTTTCTTT.

This clonotype was found many times. The chain joins TRBV12-3 or TRBV12-4 to TRBJ2-3; TRBD1 matches at 8 bases. J was trimmed by 5 bases and V by 6 bases; bases with no gene match: 10. The CDR3 is 15 residues long. CDR3 coding DNA: TGTGCCAGCAGACCCGGACAGGGATGGGGAGATACGCAGTATTTT. Amino acids: CASRPGQGWGDTQYF.

In its sample, this clonotype was seen a few times. This sequence joins TRBV20-1 and TRBJ2-1, with 9 nucleotides matching TRBD2. Germline V gives CDR1 DFQATT, CDR2 SNEGSKA (reference sequence). The length of the CDR3 is 15 residues. J lost 6 bases, V lost 5 bases, and 11 bases had no gene match. CDR3 loop: CSAGSGSLASNEQFF. The CDR3, as DNA: TGCAGTGCTGGTAGCGGGAGCCTGGCGAGCAATGAGCAGTTCTTC.

The chain links TRBV20-1 to TRBJ2-1; D call uncertain. This CDR3 has 14 residues. Germline lookup yields CDR1 DFQATT and CDR2 SNEGSKA (reference sequence). V was shortened by 3 bases and J by 9 bases, with 18 bases between the two germline ends. The CDR3 region has the DNA TGCAGTGCTAGGGGCCCTTGGGCGGACGGTGAGCAGTTCTTC. Translating it yields CSARGPWADGEQFF.

The chain has TRBV5-1 and TRBJ1-2; D is ambiguous. Germline CDR1 SGHRS, CDR2 YFSETQ. The germline V and J ends were trimmed by 5 bases and 10 bases, with 15 bases remaining between them. The CDR3 runs to 12 residues. In DNA form, the CDR3 reads TGCGCCAGCAGTTCGGGCGTCGGCGTCTACACCTTC. Translated, it gives CASSSGVGVYTF.

As to this clonotype: This may be a read error, as it is one base from a much larger clone. This chain connects TRBV12-3 or TRBV12-4 to TRBJ2-1, with D perhaps assigned TRBD1 or TRBD2 (5 bases each). The CDR3 has 15 amino acids. Trimming left V 6 bases short and J 8 bases short, with 20 bases between. The chain's CDR3 is CASSPLRGRGYEQFF. In nucleotides, the CDR3 is TGTGCCAGCAGCCCTCTGAGGGGACGAGGGTATGAGCAGTTCTTC.

The chain joins TRBV11-3 to TRBJ2-5, with 7 bases matching TRBD1. The J segment lost 1 base and the V segment lost 5 bases, leaving 4 bases of the junction unmatched. CDR3 length: 14 residues. In germline, CDR1 is SGHNT, CDR2 YENEEA. The chain's CDR3 is CASSRDSLQETQYF. CDR3 DNA: TGTGCCAGCAGCCGGGACAGCCTCCAAGAGACCCAGTACTTC.

The chain recombines TRBV29-1 with TRBJ1-5; the D is unclear. The CDR3 contains 13 residues. The V and J ends lost 4 bases and 5 bases respectively, with 12 bases between them. Germline CDR1 is SQVTM and CDR2 is ANQGSEA. DNA for the CDR3: TGCAGCGTTGCCCCCTCCCTATATCAGCCCCAGCATTTT. Protein sequence: CSVAPSLYQPQHF.

The V call is TRBV5-1, the J call TRBJ2-2, with D tentatively TRBD2 (6 bases). V shed 3 bases and J shed 7 bases, with 19 bases lying between them. The CDR3 spans 16 residues. Germline V gives CDR1 SGHRS, CDR2 YFSETQ. CDR3 in amino acids: CASSSLGPTGGGELFF. CDR3 bases: TGCGCCAGCAGCTCACTCGGGCCCACCGGGGGCGGGGAGCTGTTTTTT.

This clonotype appeared a few times. As DNA, the CDR3 is TGCAGTGCTCGGCAGGCTTTCTACGAGCAGTACTTC. Its translation is CSARQAFYEQYF. V is TRBV20-1 and J is TRBJ2-7; no reliable D call. This CDR3 comprises 12 residues. In germline, CDR1 is DFQATT, CDR2 SNEGSKA (reference sequence). The V gene lost 5 bases and the J gene lost 3 bases, with 11 bases spanning the gap.

This clonotype was recorded a few times. The CDR3: CASSRRQGGWTDTQYF. CDR3 nucleotides: TGTGCCAGCAGTAGGAGACAGGGCGGTTGGACAGATACGCAGTATTTT. The chain joins TRBV7-9 to TRBJ2-3, with 7 bases aligning to TRBD1. V dropped 6 bases and J dropped 3; count of bases not matched to a gene: 12. The CDR3 has 16 amino acids. CDR1 and CDR2 from the germline V gene are SEHNR and FQNEAQ (reference sequence).

The sample holds a few counts of this clonotype. This chain connects TRBV30 to TRBJ1-1, with 8 bases identical to TRBD1. The CDR3 sequence is 11 residues long. CDR1 and CDR2 (germline): GTSNPN, SVGIG (reference sequence). The ends lost 4 bases at V and 10 bases at J; junction bases unmatched: 5. The CDR3 DNA is TGTGCCTGGAAAGAGACAGGGGCAGCTTTCTTT. It codes for CAWKETGAAFF.

This clonotype appeared a few times. The CDR3 bases are TGCAGTGCTTTTTCGGACCCGGTGGCTTTCTTT. Its protein product is CSAFSDPVAFF. The chain links TRBV20-1 to TRBJ1-1; the D is unclear. Deletions cut 5 bases from V and 11 bases from J, with 15 bases between. The CDR3 spans 11 residues. Germline CDR1 reads DFQATT; CDR2 reads SNEGSKA (reference sequence).

V is TRBV7-2 and J is TRBJ2-2, with D tentatively TRBD2 (6 bases). Germline CDR1 reads SGHTA; CDR2 reads FQGNSA. The V and J ends lost 5 bases and 5 bases respectively, with 15 bases between them. The CDR3 spans 15 residues. CDR3 region: CASSLLAPATGELFF. In DNA, the CDR3 is TGTGCCAGCAGCCTACTAGCTCCTGCGACCGGGGAGCTGTTTTTT.